The rows below give T cell receptor beta chains drawn from one sample of a study of beta chain features in type 1 diabetes. TCRdb keeps only in-frame clones here, not all; method: immunoSEQ multiplex PCR. The sample lists some 160,000 clones, approximately 10% occurring once. The sequenced sample consisted of central memory CD4+ T cells from blood. The receptors were gathered from a woman aged 30 to 39 with type 1 diabetes. CDR3s include the opening cysteine and the closing phenylalanine or tryptophan. A D gene is named only where the DNA matches it firmly. The size of a clone is reported for some rows only, either as once, few or many, or as a class for expanded clones.

d_call,clone_size,v_call,j_call,cdr3_aa,cdr3_nt
TRBD2,-,TRBV4-2,TRBJ2-3,CASSQDLYGGLAGGADTQYF,TGTGCCAGCAGCCAAGATTTGTACGGAGGGCTAGCGGGAGGTGCAGATACGCAGTATTTT
-,few,TRBV4-1,TRBJ2-3,CASSQGAQADTQYF,TGCGCCAGCAGCCAAGGGGCACAGGCAGATACGCAGTATTTT
-,-,TRBV30,TRBJ1-1,CAWSPGWTEAFF,TGTGCCTGGAGTCCGGGGTGGACTGAAGCTTTCTTT
TRBD1,few,TRBV10-3,TRBJ2-7,CAIRRSGTGDEQYF,TGTGCCATCAGACGATCCGGGACAGGGGACGAGCAGTACTTC
TRBD2,few,TRBV5-1,TRBJ2-7,CASSSQREGSYEQYF,TGCGCCAGCAGCTCCCAGCGGGAGGGCTCCTACGAGCAGTACTTC
-,few,TRBV30,TRBJ1-2,CAWIEGGANYGYTF,TGTGCCTGGATCGAAGGAGGGGCTAACTATGGCTACACCTTC
-,few,TRBV15,TRBJ1-5,CATSRVGGRNQPQHF,TGTGCCACCAGCAGAGTTGGGGGCAGAAATCAGCCCCAGCATTTT
TRBD2,-,TRBV5-1,TRBJ2-5,CASSLGTSGTAETQYF,TGCGCCAGCAGCTTGGGGACTAGCGGGACTGCAGAGACCCAGTACTTC
-,few,TRBV7-8,TRBJ2-1,CASSSRFTSYSYNEQFF,TGTGCCAGCAGCTCCCGATTTACTAGCTACTCCTACAATGAGCAGTTCTTC
-,few,TRBV5-1,TRBJ1-1,CASSLDRVTTEAFF,TGCGCCAGCAGCTTGGACAGGGTAACCACTGAAGCTTTCTTT
-,many,TRBV4-1,TRBJ2-1,CASSQDRLSGQFF,TGCGCCAGCAGCCAAGATCGCCTCTCGGGGCAGTTCTTC
TRBD1,-,TRBV5-4,TRBJ2-3,CASSRDRGYTDTQYF,TGTGCCAGCAGCCGGGACAGAGGCTACACAGATACGCAGTATTTT
-,few,TRBV7-9,TRBJ2-7,CASSPVDSYEQYF,TGTGCCAGCAGCCCCGTTGACAGCTACGAGCAGTACTTC
TRBD1,few,TRBV6-5,TRBJ1-5,CASRKTGGGKPQHF,TGTGCCAGCAGGAAGACAGGGGGAGGGAAGCCCCAGCATTTT
-,few,TRBV30,TRBJ2-7,CAWSVEARGISYEQYF,TGTGCCTGGAGCGTGGAGGCTCGCGGGATAAGTTACGAGCAGTACTTC
-,-,TRBV7-3,TRBJ2-1,CASSPEADSYNEQFF,TGTGCCAGCAGCCCCGAGGCGGACTCCTACAATGAGCAGTTCTTC
-,-,TRBV7-2,TRBJ1-2,CASSSKNYGYTF,TGTGCCAGCAGCTCCAAAAACTATGGCTACACCTTC
-,few,TRBV4-1,TRBJ2-7,CASSQSPAVGLSYEQYF,TGCGCCAGCAGCCAATCGCCAGCGGTGGGGTTGTCGTACGAGCAGTACTTC
-,few,TRBV5-6,TRBJ2-7,CASSLFGRRSSYEQYF,TGTGCCAGCAGCTTGTTCGGCCGGAGGAGCTCCTACGAGCAGTACTTC
TRBD2,-,TRBV5-1,TRBJ2-3,CASSSGLAGSTDTQYF,TGCGCCAGCAGCTCCGGACTAGCGGGAAGCACAGATACGCAGTATTTT
-,-,TRBV19,TRBJ1-5,CASSRDSSPQHF,TGTGCCAGTAGTCGAGACAGTTCGCCCCAGCATTTT
-,few,TRBV28,TRBJ2-7,CASSSHSSSARQYF,TGTGCCAGCAGTTCCCATTCGTCTAGCGCGCGGCAGTACTTC
TRBD2,-,TRBV11-3,TRBJ2-1,CASSSGTSGSNEQFF,TGTGCCAGCAGCTCCGGGACTAGCGGGAGCAATGAGCAGTTCTTC
-,few,TRBV7-6,TRBJ2-5,CASSPPLVETQYF,TGTGCCAGCAGCCCCCCCCTCGTTGAGACCCAGTACTTC
TRBD1,few,TRBV29-1,TRBJ1-2,CSVKRQGARGYTF,TGCAGCGTAAAGAGACAGGGGGCGAGAGGCTACACCTTC
-,few,TRBV5-1,TRBJ1-2,CASSFNSYGYTF,TGCGCCAGCAGCTTTAACAGCTATGGCTACACCTTC
TRBD2,few,TRBV7-3,TRBJ2-3,CASSSKLAPPTDTQYF,TGTGCCAGCAGCTCCAAACTAGCGCCGCCCACAGATACGCAGTATTTT
TRBD2,-,TRBV2,TRBJ2-1,CASRLSGDEQFF,TGTGCCAGCAGACTTAGCGGGGATGAGCAGTTCTTC
TRBD1,-,TRBV2,TRBJ2-5,CASSGTGVETQYF,TGTGCCAGCAGTGGGACAGGGGTAGAGACCCAGTACTTC
-,-,TRBV28,TRBJ2-7,CASSWGGTGDYEQYF,TGTGCCAGCAGCTGGGGGGGGACAGGAGATTACGAGCAGTACTTC
-,-,TRBV6-1,TRBJ1-1,CASSPDGRNTEAFF,TGTGCCAGCAGCCCGGACGGGAGAAACACTGAAGCTTTCTTT
TRBD2,few,TRBV28,TRBJ2-7,CASSLAGGSSYEQYF,TGTGCCAGCAGTTTAGCGGGAGGGAGCTCCTACGAGCAGTACTTC
-,few,TRBV7-2,TRBJ2-7,CASRATGSYEQYF,TGTGCCAGCAGGGCCACAGGGTCCTACGAGCAGTACTTC
-,few,TRBV27,TRBJ2-1,CASSLVAASNEQFF,TGTGCCAGCAGTTTGGTAGCGGCGTCCAATGAGCAGTTCTTC
-,-,TRBV5-1,TRBJ1-3,CASSPFPATRNTIYF,TGCGCCAGCAGCCCGTTTCCTGCAACTCGAAACACCATATATTTT
-,-,TRBV18,TRBJ2-1,CASSPRTEAYNEQFF,TGTGCCAGCTCACCACGGACTGAGGCCTACAATGAGCAGTTCTTC
-,few,TRBV7-2,TRBJ2-5,CASSLDRAGETQYF,TGTGCCAGCAGCTTAGACAGGGCCGGAGAGACCCAGTACTTC
TRBD2,few,TRBV4-2,TRBJ2-7,CASSQGHPSGLYYEQYF,TGTGCCAGCAGCCAAGGTCACCCTAGCGGACTTTACTACGAGCAGTACTTC
TRBD2,-,TRBV28,TRBJ2-5,CASSLGTSGAQETQYF,TGTGCCAGCAGTTTAGGGACTAGCGGGGCTCAAGAGACCCAGTACTTC